This T cell receptor (beta chain) comes out of a study of blood T cell repertoires in COVID-19. Study-wide context: The United States, Italy and Spain provided the acute and convalescent COVID-19 samples. PBMCs, B-cell-depleted T cells, or T cells provided the cDNA or gDNA that made up the material.

This clone was counted only a few times. There are 13 residues in the CDR3. Germline values: CDR1 SGHAT, CDR2 FQNNGV. Trimming stripped 5 bases from V and 5 bases from J, with 9 bases between. Original processing notes: The authors estimated nucleated cell counts from reference gene primer amplification. The repertoire was sequenced with immunoSEQ multiplex PCR; TCRdb's copy has only in-frame clones and lacks some. D and trimming were read from the DNA, whereas the V and J calls and clone size are those reported in that table. The sample records a few hundred thousand clones, roughly 90% being singletons.

The chain links TRBV11-2 to TRBJ1-4, with D uncertain. The sample consisted of peripheral blood. The clonotype originates from a woman between 45 and 60 years old with active or convalescent COVID-19. CDR3 sequence: CASSGPLNEKLFF. The CDR3, as DNA: TGTGCCAGCAGCGGGCCGTTAAATGAAAAACTGTTTTTT.